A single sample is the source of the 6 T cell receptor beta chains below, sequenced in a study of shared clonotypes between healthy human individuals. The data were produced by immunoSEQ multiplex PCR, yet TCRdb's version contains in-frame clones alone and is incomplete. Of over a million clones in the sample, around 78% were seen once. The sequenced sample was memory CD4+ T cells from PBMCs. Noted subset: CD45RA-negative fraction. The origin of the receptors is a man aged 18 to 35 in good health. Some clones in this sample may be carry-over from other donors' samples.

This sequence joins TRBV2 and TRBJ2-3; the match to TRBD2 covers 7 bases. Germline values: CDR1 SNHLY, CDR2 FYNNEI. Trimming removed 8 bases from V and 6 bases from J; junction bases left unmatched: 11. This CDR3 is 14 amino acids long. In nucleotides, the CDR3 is TGTGCCAGCTTGCCCTTAACTAGCGAGGATACGCAGTATTTT. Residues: CASLPLTSEDTQYF.

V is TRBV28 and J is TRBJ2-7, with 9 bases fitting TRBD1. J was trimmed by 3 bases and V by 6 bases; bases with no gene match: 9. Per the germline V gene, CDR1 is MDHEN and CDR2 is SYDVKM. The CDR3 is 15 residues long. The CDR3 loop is CASSQTGTGNYEQYF. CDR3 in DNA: TGTGCCAGCAGCCAAACCGGGACAGGGAACTACGAGCAGTACTTC.

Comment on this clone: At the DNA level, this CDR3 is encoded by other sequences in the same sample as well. As DNA, the CDR3 is TGTGCCAGCAGTGGTTTGGGGAGCTCCTACGAGCAGTACTTC. Encoded protein: CASSGLGSSYEQYF. J is TRBJ2-7 and V is TRBV2; a weak D match, TRBD2 (5 bases). The V gene's germline CDR1 is SNHLY and CDR2 FYNNEI. V was cut by 4 bases and J by 0 bases, with 10 bases left in between. This CDR3 is built from 14 residues.

DNA for the CDR3: TGTGCCAGCAGTTTGGGCCATGCTGGCAATCAGCCCCAGCATTTT. Protein sequence: CASSLGHAGNQPQHF. The chain couples TRBV28 to TRBJ1-5, with unresolved D. V lost 3 bases and J 2 bases, leaving 11 bases between the germline ends. Germline CDR1 reads MDHEN; CDR2 reads SYDVKM. The CDR3 is 15 residues long.

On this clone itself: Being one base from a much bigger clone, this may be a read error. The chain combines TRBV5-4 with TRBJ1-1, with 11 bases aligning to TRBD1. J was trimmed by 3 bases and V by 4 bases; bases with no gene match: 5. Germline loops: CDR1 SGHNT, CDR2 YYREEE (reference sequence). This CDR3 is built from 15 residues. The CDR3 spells CASSPGQGADTEAFF. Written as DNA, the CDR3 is TGTGCCAGCAGCCCCGGACAGGGGGCGGACACTGAAGCTTTCTTT.

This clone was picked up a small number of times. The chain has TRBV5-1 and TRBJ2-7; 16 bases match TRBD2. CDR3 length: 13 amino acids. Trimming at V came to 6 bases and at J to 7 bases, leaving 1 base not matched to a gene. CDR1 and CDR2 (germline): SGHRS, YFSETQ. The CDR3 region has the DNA TGCGCCAGCAAGGGACTAGCGGGAGGGGAGCAGTACTTC. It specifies CASKGLAGGEQYF.